The T cell receptor (beta chain) under discussion was sequenced for a study of T cell changes during pregnancy in multiple sclerosis. Libraries were prepared by immunoSEQ multiplex PCR; TCRdb keeps only in-frame clonotypes and omits some of them. The sample holds 65,000 to 95,000 clones, 70% to 90% seen once. The CDR3 is 14 residues long. Germline V CDR1 and CDR2: SEHNR, FQNEAQ (reference sequence). Trimming shortened V by 11 bases and J by 0 bases, and 13 bases separated the two germline ends. Sequenced here: peripheral blood, sampled before pregnancy. J is TRBJ2-2 and V is TRBV7-9; a weak D match, TRBD1 (7 bases). The receptor was isolated from a female donor with multiple sclerosis, enrolled in a pregnancy study. The CDR3 is CAGAGQTNTGELFF. The CDR3, as DNA: TGTGCCGGTGCGGGACAGACGAACACCGGGGAGCTGTTTTTT. Together with reference TRBV7-9 and TRBJ2-2, the CDR3 gives the full variable domain: DTGVSQNPRHKITKRGQNVTFRCDPISEHNRLYWYRQTLGQGPEFLTYFQNEAQLEKSRLLSDRFSAERPKGSFSTLEIQRTEQGDSAMYLCAGAGQTNTGELFFGEGSRLTVL.